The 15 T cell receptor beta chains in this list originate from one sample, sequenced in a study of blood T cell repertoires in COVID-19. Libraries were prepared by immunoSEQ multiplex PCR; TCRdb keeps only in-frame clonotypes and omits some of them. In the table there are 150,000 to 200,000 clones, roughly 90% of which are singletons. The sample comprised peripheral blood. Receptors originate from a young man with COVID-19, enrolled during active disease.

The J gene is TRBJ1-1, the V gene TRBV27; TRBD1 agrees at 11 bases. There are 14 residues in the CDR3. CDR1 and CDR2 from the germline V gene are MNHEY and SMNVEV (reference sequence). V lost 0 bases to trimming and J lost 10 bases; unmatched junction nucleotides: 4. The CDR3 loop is CASSLSDRGQVAFF. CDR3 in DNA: TGTGCCAGCAGTTTATCGGACAGGGGGCAGGTAGCTTTCTTT.

CDR3 sequence: CASSIQPGQLYEQYF. The CDR3 DNA reads TGTGCCAGTAGTATCCAACCGGGACAGCTTTACGAGCAGTACTTC. V is TRBV19 and J is TRBJ2-7; TRBD1 agrees at 7 bases. Per germline, CDR1 LNHDA and CDR2 SQIVND (reference sequence). With V trimmed by 3 bases and J by 4 bases, 9 bases remained unmatched. CDR3 length equals 15 residues.

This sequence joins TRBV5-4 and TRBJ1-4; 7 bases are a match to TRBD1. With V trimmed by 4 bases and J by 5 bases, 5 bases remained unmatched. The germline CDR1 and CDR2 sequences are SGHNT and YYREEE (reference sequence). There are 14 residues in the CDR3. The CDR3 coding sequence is TGTGCCAGCAGCCCCTGGGACAGCAATGAAAAACTGTTTTTT. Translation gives CASSPWDSNEKLFF.

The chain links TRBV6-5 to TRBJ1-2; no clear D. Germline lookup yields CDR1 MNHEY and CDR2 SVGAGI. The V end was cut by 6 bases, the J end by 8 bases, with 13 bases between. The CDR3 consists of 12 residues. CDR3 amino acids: CASRPPQRGYTF. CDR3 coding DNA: TGTGCCAGCAGACCCCCTCAGAGGGGCTACACCTTC.

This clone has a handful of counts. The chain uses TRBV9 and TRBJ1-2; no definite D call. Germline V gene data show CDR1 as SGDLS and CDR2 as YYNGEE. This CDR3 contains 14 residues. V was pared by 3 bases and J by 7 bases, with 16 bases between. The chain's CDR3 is CASSASEAAPGYTF. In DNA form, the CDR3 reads TGTGCCAGCAGCGCCTCGGAGGCAGCCCCTGGCTACACCTTC.

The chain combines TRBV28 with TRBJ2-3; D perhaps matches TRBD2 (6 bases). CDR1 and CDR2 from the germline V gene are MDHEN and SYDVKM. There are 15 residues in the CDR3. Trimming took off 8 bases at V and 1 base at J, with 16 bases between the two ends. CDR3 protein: CASRDSGDGTDTQYF. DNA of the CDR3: TGTGCCAGCCGGGACTCGGGGGATGGCACAGATACGCAGTATTTT.

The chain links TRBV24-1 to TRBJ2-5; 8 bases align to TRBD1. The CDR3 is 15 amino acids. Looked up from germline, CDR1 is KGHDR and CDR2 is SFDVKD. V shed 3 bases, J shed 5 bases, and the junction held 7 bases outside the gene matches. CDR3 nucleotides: TGTGCCACCAGTGATCCTCAGGGGGCGGGTGAGACCCAGTACTTC. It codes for CATSDPQGAGETQYF.

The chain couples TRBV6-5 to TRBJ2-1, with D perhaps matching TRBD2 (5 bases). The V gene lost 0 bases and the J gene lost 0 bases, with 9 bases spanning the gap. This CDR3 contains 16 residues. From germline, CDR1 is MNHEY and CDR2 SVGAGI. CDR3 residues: CASSYSPSGSYNEQFF. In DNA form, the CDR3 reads TGTGCCAGCAGTTACTCTCCGAGCGGCTCCTACAATGAGCAGTTCTTC.

The CDR3 DNA is TGTGCCAGCAGCTCGGGACAGCCCCGGAACACTGAAGCTTTCTTT. Translating it yields CASSSGQPRNTEAFF. The chain couples TRBV7-2 to TRBJ1-1; 7 bases are shared with TRBD1. The CDR3 runs to 15 residues. V dropped 4 bases and J dropped 1; count of bases not matched to a gene: 6. Germline CDR1 SGHTA, CDR2 FQGNSA.

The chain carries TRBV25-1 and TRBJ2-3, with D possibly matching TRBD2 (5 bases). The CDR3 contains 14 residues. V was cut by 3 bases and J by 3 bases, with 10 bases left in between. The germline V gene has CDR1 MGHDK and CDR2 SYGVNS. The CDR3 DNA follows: TGTGCCAGCAGTGACGGGAAAGGGACAGATACGCAGTATTTT. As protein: CASSDGKGTDTQYF.

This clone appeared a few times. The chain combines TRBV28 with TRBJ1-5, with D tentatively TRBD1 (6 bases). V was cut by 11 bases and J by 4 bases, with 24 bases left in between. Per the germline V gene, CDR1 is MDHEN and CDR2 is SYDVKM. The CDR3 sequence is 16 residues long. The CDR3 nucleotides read TGTGCCTCCCAGGTTCCGGTGGGGGCCATTAATCAGCCCCAGCATTTT. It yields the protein CASQVPVGAINQPQHF. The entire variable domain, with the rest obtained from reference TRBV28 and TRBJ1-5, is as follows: DVKVTQSSRYLVKRTGEKVFLECVQDMDHENMFWYRQDPGLGLRLIYFSYDVKMKEKGDIPEGYSVSREKKERFSLILESASTNQTSMYLCASQVPVGAINQPQHFGDGTRLSIL.

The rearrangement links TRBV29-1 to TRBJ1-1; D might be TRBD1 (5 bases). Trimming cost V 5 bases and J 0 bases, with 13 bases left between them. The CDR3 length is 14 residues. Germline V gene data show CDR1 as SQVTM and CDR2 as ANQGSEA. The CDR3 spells CSVHAQGMNTEAFF. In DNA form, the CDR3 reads TGCAGCGTTCACGCCCAGGGTATGAACACTGAAGCTTTCTTT.

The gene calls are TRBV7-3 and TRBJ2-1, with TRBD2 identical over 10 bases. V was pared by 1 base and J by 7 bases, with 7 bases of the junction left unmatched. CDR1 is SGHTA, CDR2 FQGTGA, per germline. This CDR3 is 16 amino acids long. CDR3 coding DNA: TGTGCCAGCAGCTTAATAGCGGGGGGCCGTTTGAATGAGCAGTTCTTC. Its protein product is CASSLIAGGRLNEQFF.

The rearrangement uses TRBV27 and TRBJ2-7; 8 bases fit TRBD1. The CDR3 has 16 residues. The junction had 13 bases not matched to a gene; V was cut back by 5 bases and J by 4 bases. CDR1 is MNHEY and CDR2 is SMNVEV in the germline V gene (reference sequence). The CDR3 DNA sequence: TGTGCCAGCAGTCCGTCTTCGGGACAGGAACAATACGAGCAGTACTTC. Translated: CASSPSSGQEQYEQYF.

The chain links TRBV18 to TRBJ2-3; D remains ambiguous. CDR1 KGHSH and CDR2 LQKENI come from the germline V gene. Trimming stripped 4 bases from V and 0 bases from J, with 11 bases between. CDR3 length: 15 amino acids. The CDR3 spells CASSQEYLSTDTQYF. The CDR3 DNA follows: TGTGCCAGCTCACAAGAATATCTAAGCACAGATACGCAGTATTTT.